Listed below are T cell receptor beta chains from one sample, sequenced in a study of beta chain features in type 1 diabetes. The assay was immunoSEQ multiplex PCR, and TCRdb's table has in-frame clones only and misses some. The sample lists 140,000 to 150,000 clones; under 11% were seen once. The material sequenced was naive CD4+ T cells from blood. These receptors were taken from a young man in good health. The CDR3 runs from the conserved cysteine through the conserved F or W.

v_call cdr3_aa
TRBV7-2 CASSLAPGTDTQYF
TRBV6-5 CASSYDRGHSPLHF
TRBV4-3 CASSQGNRRDNVGEAFF
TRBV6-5 CASRERQGDAEAFF
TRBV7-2 CASSLARGTGNTGELFF
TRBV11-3 CASSPTNTGELFF
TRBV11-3 CASSLGLAADTQYF
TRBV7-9 CASSLGTPYEQYF
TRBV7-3 CASSPFGTSGGDTQYF
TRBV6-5 CASSYASLETQYF
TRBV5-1 CASSLGLLQETQYF
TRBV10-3 CAIRSDRAGNTIYF
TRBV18 CASSPTGGSYEQYF
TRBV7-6 CASSRPGASNEQFF
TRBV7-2 CASSLGQIGEKLFF
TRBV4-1 CASSGLQEETQYF
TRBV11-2 CASSLTGVSNQPQHF
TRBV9 CASSVGASSYNEQFF